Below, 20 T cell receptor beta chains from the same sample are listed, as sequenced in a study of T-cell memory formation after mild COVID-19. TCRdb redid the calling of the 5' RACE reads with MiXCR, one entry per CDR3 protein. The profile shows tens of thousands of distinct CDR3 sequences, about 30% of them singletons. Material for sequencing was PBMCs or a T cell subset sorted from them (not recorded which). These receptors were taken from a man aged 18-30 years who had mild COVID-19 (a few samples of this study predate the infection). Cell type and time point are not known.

The CDR3 nucleotides are TGTGCCAGCAGTCCGGACTGGATCGATACGCAGTATTTT. This sequence encodes CASSPDWIDTQYF. The chain employs TRBV25-1 and TRBJ2-3; D might be TRBD2 (5 bases). CDR3 length equals 13 residues. V lost 5 bases and J lost 6, with 12 bases in between. Germline values: CDR1 MGHDK, CDR2 SYGVNS.

CDR3: CSASLGGIGNQPQHF. The CDR3 region has the DNA TGCAGTGCTAGTTTAGGGGGCATTGGGAATCAGCCCCAGCATTTT. The V and J genes are TRBV20-1 and TRBJ1-5; TRBD1 aligns across 7 bases. The junction had 9 bases not matched to a gene; V was cut back by 3 bases and J by 4 bases. The germline gives CDR1 DFQATT, CDR2 SNEGSKA (reference sequence). The CDR3 runs to 15 residues.

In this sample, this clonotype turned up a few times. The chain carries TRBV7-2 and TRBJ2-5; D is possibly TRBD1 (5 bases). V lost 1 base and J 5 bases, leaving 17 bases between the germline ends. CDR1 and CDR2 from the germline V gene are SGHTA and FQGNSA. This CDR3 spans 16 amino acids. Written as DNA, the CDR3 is TGTGCCAGCAGCTTAGAGGCCGCAGGGTGGGTGGAGACCCAGTACTTC. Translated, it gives CASSLEAAGWVETQYF.

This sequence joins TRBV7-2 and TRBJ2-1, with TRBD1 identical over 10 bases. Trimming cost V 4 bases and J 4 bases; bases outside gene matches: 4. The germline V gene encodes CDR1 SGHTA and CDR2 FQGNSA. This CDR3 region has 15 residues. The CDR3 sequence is CASSSRDRGYNEQFF. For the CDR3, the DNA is TGTGCCAGCAGCTCCCGGGACAGGGGTTACAATGAGCAGTTCTTC.

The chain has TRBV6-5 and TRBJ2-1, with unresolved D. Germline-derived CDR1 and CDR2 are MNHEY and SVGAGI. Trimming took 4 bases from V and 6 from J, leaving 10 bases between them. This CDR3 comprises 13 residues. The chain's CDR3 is CASSLGRPNEQFF. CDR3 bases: TGTGCCAGCAGTTTAGGACGGCCCAATGAGCAGTTCTTC.

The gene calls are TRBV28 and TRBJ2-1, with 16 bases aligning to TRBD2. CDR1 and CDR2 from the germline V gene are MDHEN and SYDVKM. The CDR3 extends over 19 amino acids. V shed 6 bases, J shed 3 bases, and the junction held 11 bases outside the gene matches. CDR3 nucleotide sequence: TGTGCCAGCAGCCTACCGGGACTAGCGGGGGGGCCTAGCTACAATGAGCAGTTCTTC. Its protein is CASSLPGLAGGPSYNEQFF.

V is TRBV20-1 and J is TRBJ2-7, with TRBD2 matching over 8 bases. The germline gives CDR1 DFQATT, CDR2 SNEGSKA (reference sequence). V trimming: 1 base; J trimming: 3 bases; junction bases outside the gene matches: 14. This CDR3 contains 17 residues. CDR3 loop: CSARGPSVGGDLYEQYF. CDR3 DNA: TGCAGTGCTAGAGGCCCCTCGGTCGGGGGGGATCTCTACGAGCAGTACTTC.

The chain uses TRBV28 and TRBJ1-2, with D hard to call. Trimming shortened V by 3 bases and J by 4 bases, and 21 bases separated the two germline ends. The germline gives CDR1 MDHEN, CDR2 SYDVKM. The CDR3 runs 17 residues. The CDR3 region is CASSFLGHTGVFYGYTF. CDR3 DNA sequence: TGTGCCAGCAGTTTCCTCGGTCACACGGGAGTCTTCTATGGCTACACCTTC.

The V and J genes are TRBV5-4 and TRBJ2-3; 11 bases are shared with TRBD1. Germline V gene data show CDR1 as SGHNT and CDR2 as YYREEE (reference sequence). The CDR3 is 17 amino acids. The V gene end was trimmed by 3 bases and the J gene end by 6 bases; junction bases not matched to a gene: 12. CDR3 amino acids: CASSWTGGEMWADTQYF. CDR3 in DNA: TGTGCCAGCAGCTGGACAGGGGGCGAGATGTGGGCTGATACGCAGTATTTT.

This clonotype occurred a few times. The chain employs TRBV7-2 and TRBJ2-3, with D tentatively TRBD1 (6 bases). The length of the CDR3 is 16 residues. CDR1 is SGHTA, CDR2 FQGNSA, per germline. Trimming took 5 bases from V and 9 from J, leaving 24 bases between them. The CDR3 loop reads CASSLPRDNPEETQYF. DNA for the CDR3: TGTGCCAGCAGCCTCCCCCGGGACAACCCCGAGGAGACGCAGTATTTT. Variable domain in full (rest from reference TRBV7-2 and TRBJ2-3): GAGVSQSPSNKVTEKGKDVELRCDPISGHTALYWYRQSLGQGLEFLIYFQGNSAPDKSGLPSDRFSAERTGGSVSTLTIQRTQQEDSAVYLCASSLPRDNPEETQYFGPGTRLTVL.

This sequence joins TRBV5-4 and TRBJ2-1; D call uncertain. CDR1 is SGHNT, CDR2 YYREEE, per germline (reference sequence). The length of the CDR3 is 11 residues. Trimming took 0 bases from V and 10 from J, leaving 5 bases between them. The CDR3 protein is CASSLAGEQFF. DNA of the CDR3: TGTGCCAGCAGCTTGGCAGGAGAGCAGTTCTTC.

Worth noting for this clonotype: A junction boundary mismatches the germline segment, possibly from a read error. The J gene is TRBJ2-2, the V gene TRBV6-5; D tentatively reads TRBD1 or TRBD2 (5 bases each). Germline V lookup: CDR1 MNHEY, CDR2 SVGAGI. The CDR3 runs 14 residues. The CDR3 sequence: CACAGTVNTGELFF. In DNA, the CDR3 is TGCGCCTGCGCCGGGACGGTGAACACCGGGGAGCTGTTTTTT.

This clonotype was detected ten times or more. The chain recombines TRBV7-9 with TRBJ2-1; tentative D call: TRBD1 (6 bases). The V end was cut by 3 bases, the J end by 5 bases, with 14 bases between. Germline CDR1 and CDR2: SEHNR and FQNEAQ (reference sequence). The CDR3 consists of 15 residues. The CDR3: CASSFVGAGDNEQFF. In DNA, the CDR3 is TGTGCCAGCAGCTTTGTGGGGGCCGGGGACAATGAGCAGTTCTTC.

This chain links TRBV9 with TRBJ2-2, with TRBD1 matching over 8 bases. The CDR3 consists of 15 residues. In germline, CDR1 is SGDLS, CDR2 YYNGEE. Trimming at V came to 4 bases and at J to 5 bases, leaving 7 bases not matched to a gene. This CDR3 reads CASSIETGETGELFF. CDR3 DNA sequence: TGTGCCAGCAGCATTGAGACAGGGGAGACCGGGGAGCTGTTTTTT.

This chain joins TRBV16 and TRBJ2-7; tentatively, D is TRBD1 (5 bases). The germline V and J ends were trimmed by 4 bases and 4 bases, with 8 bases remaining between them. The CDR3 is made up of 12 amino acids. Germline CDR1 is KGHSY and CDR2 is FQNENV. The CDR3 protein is CASSLRAYEQYF. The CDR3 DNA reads TGTGCCAGCAGCCTCAGGGCTTACGAGCAGTACTTC. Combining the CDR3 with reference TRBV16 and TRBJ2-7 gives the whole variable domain GEEVAQTPKHLVRGEGQKAKLYCAPIKGHSYVFWYQQVLKNEFKFLISFQNENVFDETGMPKERFSAKCLPNSPCSLEIQATKLEDSAVYFCASSLRAYEQYFGPGTRLTVT.

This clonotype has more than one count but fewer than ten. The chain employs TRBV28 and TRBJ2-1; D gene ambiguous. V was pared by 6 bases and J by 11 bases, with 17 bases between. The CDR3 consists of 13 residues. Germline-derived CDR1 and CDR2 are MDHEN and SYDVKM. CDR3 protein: CASSNTLGVKQFF. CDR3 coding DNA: TGTGCCAGCAGCAACACCCTCGGAGTCAAGCAGTTCTTC.

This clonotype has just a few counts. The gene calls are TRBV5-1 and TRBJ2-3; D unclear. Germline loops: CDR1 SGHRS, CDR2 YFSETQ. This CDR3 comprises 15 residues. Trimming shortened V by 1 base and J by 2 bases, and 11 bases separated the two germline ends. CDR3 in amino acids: CASSLLFLPTDTQYF. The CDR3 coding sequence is TGCGCCAGCAGCTTGTTGTTCCTACCCACAGATACGCAGTATTTT.

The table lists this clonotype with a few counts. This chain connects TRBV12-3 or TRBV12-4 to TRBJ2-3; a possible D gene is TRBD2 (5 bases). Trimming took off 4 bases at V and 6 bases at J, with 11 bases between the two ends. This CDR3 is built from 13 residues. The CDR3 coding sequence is TGTGCCAGCAGTTGGACTCCGGAGGATACGCAGTATTTT. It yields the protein CASSWTPEDTQYF.

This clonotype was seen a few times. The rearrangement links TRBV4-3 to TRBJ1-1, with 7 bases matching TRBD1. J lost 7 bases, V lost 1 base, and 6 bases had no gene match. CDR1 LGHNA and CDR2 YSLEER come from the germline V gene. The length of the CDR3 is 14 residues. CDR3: CASSQAGTDNEAFF. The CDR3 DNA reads TGCGCCAGCAGCCAAGCCGGGACAGACAATGAAGCTTTCTTT.

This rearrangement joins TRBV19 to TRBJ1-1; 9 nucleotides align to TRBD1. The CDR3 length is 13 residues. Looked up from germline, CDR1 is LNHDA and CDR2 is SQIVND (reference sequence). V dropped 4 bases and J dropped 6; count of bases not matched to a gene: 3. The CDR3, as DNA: TGTGCCAGTAGTAACAGGGGGCTGGCTGAAGCTTTCTTT. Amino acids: CASSNRGLAEAFF.